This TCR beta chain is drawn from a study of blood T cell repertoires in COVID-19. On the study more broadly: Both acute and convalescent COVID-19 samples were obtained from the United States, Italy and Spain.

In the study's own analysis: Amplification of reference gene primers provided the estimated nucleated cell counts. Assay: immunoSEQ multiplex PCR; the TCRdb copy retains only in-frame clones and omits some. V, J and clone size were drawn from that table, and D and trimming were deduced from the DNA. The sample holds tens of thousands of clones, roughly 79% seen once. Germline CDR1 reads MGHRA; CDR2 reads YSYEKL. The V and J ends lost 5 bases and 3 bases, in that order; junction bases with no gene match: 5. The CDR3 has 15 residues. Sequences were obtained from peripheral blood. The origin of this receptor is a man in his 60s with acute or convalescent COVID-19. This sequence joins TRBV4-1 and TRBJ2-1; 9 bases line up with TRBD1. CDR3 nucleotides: TGCGCCAGCAGCGTCCGGGACAGGGACTACAATGAGCAGTTCTTC. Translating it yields CASSVRDRDYNEQFF.